This entry concerns a single T cell receptor (beta chain). Some clones are missing from TCRdb's copy, which holds only in-frame ones; the method was immunoSEQ multiplex PCR. The table has approximately 130,000 clones, 86% seen once. These data originate in a study of blood T cell repertoires in COVID-19. Looking at the study overall: Whether acute or convalescent, the COVID-19 samples came from the United States, Italy and Spain.

CDR3 length equals 15 residues. In germline, CDR1 is MNHNS, CDR2 SASEGT. The ends lost 3 bases at V and 9 bases at J; junction bases unmatched: 10. The TCR sequence derives from a woman aged 50 to 60 who had recovered from COVID-19. The genes are TRBV6-1 and TRBJ1-4; 7 bases match TRBD1. Sequenced: peripheral blood. The CDR3 region is CASSDRQGPVQKLFF. For the CDR3, the DNA is TGTGCCAGCAGTGACCGACAGGGCCCGGTCCAAAAACTGTTTTTT.